The 23 T cell receptor beta chains below were found in one sample sequenced in a study of blood T cell repertoires in COVID-19. Clones were sequenced by immunoSEQ multiplex PCR, and TCRdb holds only the in-frame ones, with some missing. The profile covers approximately 30,000 clones, with 70% to 90% appearing a single time and roughly 25% taken by the ten largest. The specimen sequenced was peripheral blood. Receptors originate from a woman older than 75 with active or convalescent COVID-19.

This chain links TRBV19 with TRBJ2-2; TRBD2 matches at 13 bases. CDR3 length: 18 residues. Germline lookup yields CDR1 LNHDA and CDR2 SQIVND (reference sequence). With 7 bases clipped from V and 1 base from J, the junction kept 9 bases outside the gene matches. The CDR3 nucleotides read TGTGCCAGTACCCCGGGACTAGCGGGGAGACGGAACACCGGGGAGCTGTTTTTT. Protein: CASTPGLAGRRNTGELFF.

The V call is TRBV3-1 (or the pseudogene TRBV3-2), the J call TRBJ2-1; a possible D gene is TRBD2 (6 bases). The length of the CDR3 is 13 residues. Trimming cost V 5 bases and J 5 bases, with 10 bases left between them. From germline, CDR1 is LGHDT and CDR2 YNNKEL (reference sequence). CDR3 region: CASSWGLDNEQFF. The CDR3, as DNA: TGTGCCAGCAGCTGGGGACTTGACAATGAGCAGTTCTTC.

The rearrangement uses TRBV7-6 and TRBJ1-4; 9 bases fit TRBD1. CDR1 SGHVS and CDR2 FNYEAQ come from the germline V gene. Trimming at V came to 1 base and at J to 7 bases, leaving 10 bases not matched to a gene. This CDR3 region has 17 residues. The CDR3 region has the DNA TGTGCCAGCAGCTTAGAGGGGTCCGGGACAGGGATTGAAAAACTGTTTTTT. It codes for CASSLEGSGTGIEKLFF.

In this sample, this clone turned up once. The CDR3 reads CASSTTGTGSSGANVLTF. CDR3 in DNA: TGTGCCAGCAGCACCACCGGGACAGGGAGCTCTGGGGCCAACGTCCTGACTTTC. The chain has TRBV7-3 and TRBJ2-6, with 9 bases identical to TRBD1. CDR1 SGHTA and CDR2 FQGTGA come from the germline V gene. The CDR3 consists of 18 residues. The junction had 8 bases not matched to a gene; V was cut back by 5 bases and J by 0 bases. Drawing the rest from reference TRBV7-3 and TRBJ2-6, the complete variable domain is GAGVSQTPSNKVTEKGKYVELRCDPISGHTALYWYRQSLGQGPEFLIYFQGTGAADDSGLPNDRFFAVRPEGSVSTLKIQRTERGDSAVYLCASSTTGTGSSGANVLTFGAGSRLTVL.

V usage is TRBV6-4 and J usage is TRBJ1-1; TRBD1 agrees at 9 bases. The germline V gene has CDR1 MRHNA and CDR2 SNTAGT. The J segment lost 2 bases and the V segment lost 6 bases, leaving 1 base of the junction unmatched. The CDR3 sequence is 13 residues long. CDR3 protein: CASRQGANTEAFF. Written as DNA, the CDR3 is TGTGCCAGCAGACAGGGGGCAAACACTGAAGCTTTCTTT.

The J gene is TRBJ2-1, the V gene TRBV13; possible D gene TRBD2, 7 bases. CDR1 and CDR2 (germline): PRHDT, FYEKMQ (reference sequence). V was clipped by 6 bases and J by 6 bases, with 18 bases between them. The CDR3 totals 15 residues. Here the CDR3 reads CASSPGRGGTNEQFF. In nucleotides, the CDR3 is TGTGCCAGCAGTCCTGGGAGGGGGGGAACCAATGAGCAGTTCTTC.

V and J are TRBV7-2 and TRBJ2-7; tentatively, D is TRBD2 (6 bases). The V gene's germline CDR1 is SGHTA and CDR2 FQGNSA. The V end was cut by 8 bases, the J end by 12 bases, with 26 bases between. This CDR3 region has 14 residues. The CDR3, as DNA: TGTGCCAGCTCTCGAGAAGGTTCTAGCGTCGATCGGTACTTC. It yields the protein CASSREGSSVDRYF. Full variable domain (missing parts from reference TRBV7-2 and TRBJ2-7): GAGVSQSPSNKVTEKGKDVELRCDPISGHTALYWYRQSLGQGLEFLIYFQGNSAPDKSGLPSDRFSAERTGGSVSTLTIQRTQQEDSAVYLCASSREGSSVDRYFGPGTRLTVT.

This sequence joins TRBV12-3 or TRBV12-4 and TRBJ1-1; a weak D match, TRBD1 (6 bases). This CDR3 has 13 amino acids. V was clipped by 2 bases and J by 3 bases, with 7 bases between them. The CDR3 DNA is TGTGCCAGCAGTTTATGGGGGCACACTGAAGCTTTCTTT. This translates into CASSLWGHTEAFF.

This chain links TRBV6-5 with TRBJ1-2; D gene ambiguous. The V end lost 3 bases, the J end lost 2 bases, and 10 bases lay between the germline ends. Germline CDR1 reads MNHEY; CDR2 reads SVGAGI. CDR3 size: 14 residues. CDR3 DNA: TGTGCCAGCAGTTATCGTGCCCAGAACTATGGCTACACCTTC. It encodes CASSYRAQNYGYTF.

The sample holds a few counts of this clone. The chain employs TRBV10-3 and TRBJ1-2; D call uncertain. Trimming removed 10 bases from V and 1 base from J, with 10 bases in between. The CDR3 covers 12 residues. Germline V lookup: CDR1 ENHRY, CDR2 SYGVKD. CDR3: CATVESNYGYTF. The CDR3 region has the DNA TGTGCCACAGTGGAGAGTAACTATGGCTACACCTTC.

As DNA, the CDR3 is TGCGCCAGCAGCTTGGGGACAACCAGCAATCAGCCCCAGCATTTT. Protein product: CASSLGTTSNQPQHF. The chain couples TRBV5-1 to TRBJ1-5; a possible D gene is TRBD1 (5 bases). Trimming cost V 0 bases and J 1 base, with 8 bases left between them. The CDR3 covers 15 residues. Per germline, CDR1 SGHRS and CDR2 YFSETQ.

This rearrangement joins TRBV12-5 to TRBJ2-2, with 9 positions matching TRBD1. Germline assignment: CDR1 LGHNT and CDR2 FRNRAP. CDR3 size: 15 residues. J was trimmed by 7 bases and V by 6 bases; bases with no gene match: 9. The DNA for the CDR3 is TGTGCTAGTGGACAGCCGGGACAGGGCGGCGGGGAGCTGTTTTTT. This translates into CASGQPGQGGGELFF.

This sequence joins TRBV19 and TRBJ2-2, with D perhaps matching TRBD1 (6 bases). The germline CDR1 and CDR2 sequences are LNHDA and SQIVND (reference sequence). V lost 6 bases, J lost 7 bases, and 21 bases lay in between. The CDR3 has 16 amino acids. The DNA for the CDR3 is TGTGCCAGTAGCATAATCCAGGGGAGTCGAGGCGGGGAGCTGTTTTTT. Encoded protein: CASSIIQGSRGGELFF.

The rearrangement joins TRBV2 to TRBJ2-7, with TRBD2 matching over 10 bases. This CDR3 comprises 15 residues. V dropped 3 bases and J dropped 4; count of bases not matched to a gene: 6. From germline, CDR1 is SNHLY and CDR2 FYNNEI. This CDR3 is CASSDSSGGNYEQYF. CDR3 bases: TGTGCCAGCAGTGACTCTAGCGGGGGTAATTACGAGCAGTACTTC.

This rearrangement joins TRBV5-1 to TRBJ2-1, with TRBD1 matching over 9 bases. CDR3 length: 13 residues. In germline, CDR1 is SGHRS, CDR2 YFSETQ. V shed 4 bases, J shed 9 bases, and the junction held 5 bases outside the gene matches. CDR3 in amino acids: CASSQGQGTEQFF. The CDR3, as DNA: TGCGCCAGCAGCCAGGGACAGGGCACTGAGCAGTTCTTC. Together with reference TRBV5-1 and TRBJ2-1, the CDR3 gives the full variable domain: KAGVTQTPRYLIKTRGQQVTLSCSPISGHRSVSWYQQTPGQGLQFLFEYFSETQRNKGNFPGRFSGRQFSNSRSEMNVSTLELGDSALYLCASSQGQGTEQFFGPGTRLTVL.

The CDR3 region is CASSITGYQETQYF. In nucleotides, the CDR3 is TGTGCCAGTAGTATCACAGGGTATCAAGAGACCCAGTACTTC. V usage is TRBV19 and J usage is TRBJ2-5, with TRBD1 as a possible D gene (6 bases). Germline CDR1 LNHDA, CDR2 SQIVND (reference sequence). Trimming stripped 3 bases from V and 2 bases from J, with 10 bases between. There are 14 residues in the CDR3. Together with reference TRBV19 and TRBJ2-5, the CDR3 gives the full variable domain: DGGITQSPKYLFRKEGQNVTLSCEQNLNHDAMYWYRQDPGQGLRLIYYSQIVNDFQKGDIAEGYSVSREKKESFPLTVTSAQKNPTAFYLCASSITGYQETQYFGPGTRLLVL.

This chain uses TRBV5-6 with TRBJ1-2, with 8 bases that match TRBD1. V was pared by 4 bases and J by 5 bases, with 10 bases of the junction left unmatched. The length of the CDR3 is 15 residues. CDR1 and CDR2 (germline): SGHDT, YYEEEE. CDR3: CASSNPTGAPYGYTF. The CDR3 coding sequence is TGTGCCAGCAGCAACCCGACAGGGGCGCCTTATGGCTACACCTTC.

V gene TRBV28 combines with J gene TRBJ1-5; 10 bases are shared with TRBD1. Germline assignment: CDR1 MDHEN and CDR2 SYDVKM. CDR3 length: 16 residues. V trimming: 5 bases; J trimming: 1 base; junction bases outside the gene matches: 5. The CDR3 reads CASSIGDRGSNQPQHF. The CDR3 DNA reads TGTGCCAGCAGTATCGGGGACAGGGGAAGCAATCAGCCCCAGCATTTT. Filled out from reference TRBV28 and TRBJ1-5, the complete variable domain reads DVKVTQSSRYLVKRTGEKVFLECVQDMDHENMFWYRQDPGLGLRLIYFSYDVKMKEKGDIPEGYSVSREKKERFSLILESASTNQTSMYLCASSIGDRGSNQPQHFGDGTRLSIL.

The chain uses TRBV27 and TRBJ1-4, with 7 nucleotides matching TRBD1. Germline V gene sequence: CDR1 MNHEY, CDR2 SMNVEV (reference sequence). V trimming: 5 bases; J trimming: 3 bases; junction bases outside the gene matches: 3. The CDR3 consists of 14 residues. The CDR3 DNA reads as TGTGCCAGCAGTCAAGGGACAGCTAATGAAAAACTGTTTTTT. This encodes CASSQGTANEKLFF.

The rearrangement links TRBV3-1 (or the pseudogene TRBV3-2) to TRBJ2-1, with TRBD2 identical over 10 bases. The V and J ends lost 2 bases and 0 bases, in that order; junction bases with no gene match: 1. The germline gives CDR1 LGHDT, CDR2 YNNKEL (reference sequence). CDR3 length: 16 residues. The CDR3: CASSQSGGGSYNEQFF. The CDR3 nucleotides are TGTGCCAGCAGCCAAAGCGGGGGGGGCTCCTACAATGAGCAGTTCTTC.

This chain joins TRBV2 and TRBJ2-5; 7 nucleotides line up with TRBD1. Germline V gives CDR1 SNHLY, CDR2 FYNNEI. The CDR3 covers 14 residues. V was pared by 6 bases and J by 1 base, with 5 bases of the junction left unmatched. The CDR3 DNA reads TGTGCCAGCAGCCCACAGGGGACCCAAGAGACCCAGTACTTC. It is translated as CASSPQGTQETQYF.

The chain links TRBV29-1 to TRBJ2-4; D is uncertain. The V end lost 4 bases, the J end lost 6 bases, and 7 bases lay between the germline ends. Per the germline V gene, CDR1 is SQVTM and CDR2 is ANQGSEA. This CDR3 has 11 amino acids. The CDR3 DNA is TGCAGCGTTGTTGCAGTAAACATTCAGTACTTC. Protein product: CSVVAVNIQYF.

In DNA form, the CDR3 reads TGTGCCAGCAGTGAAGGACAGGCCAATCAGCCCCAGCATTTT. Amino acid sequence: CASSEGQANQPQHF. This chain connects TRBV6-1 to TRBJ1-5; weak D call: TRBD1 (6 bases). The V and J ends lost 1 base and 3 bases respectively, with 7 bases between them. The germline V gene encodes CDR1 MNHNS and CDR2 SASEGT. This CDR3 has 14 amino acids.